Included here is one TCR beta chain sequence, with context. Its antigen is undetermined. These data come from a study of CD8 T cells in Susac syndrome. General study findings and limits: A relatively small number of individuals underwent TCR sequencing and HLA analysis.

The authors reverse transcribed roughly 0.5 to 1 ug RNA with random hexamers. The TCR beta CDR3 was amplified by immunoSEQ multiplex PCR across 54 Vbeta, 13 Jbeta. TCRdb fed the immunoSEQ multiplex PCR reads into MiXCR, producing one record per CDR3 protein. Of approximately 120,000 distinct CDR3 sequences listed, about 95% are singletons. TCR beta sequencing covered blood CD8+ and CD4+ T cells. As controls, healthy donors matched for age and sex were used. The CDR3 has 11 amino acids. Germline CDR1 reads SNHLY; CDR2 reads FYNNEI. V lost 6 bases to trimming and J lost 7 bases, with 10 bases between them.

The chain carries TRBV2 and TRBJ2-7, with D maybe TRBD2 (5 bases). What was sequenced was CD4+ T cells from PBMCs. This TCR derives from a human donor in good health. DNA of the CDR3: TGTGCCAGCAGCTCTAGAGGGGAGCAGTACTTC. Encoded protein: CASSSRGEQYF.